This TCR beta chain derives from a study of vaccination and CD4 T cells after COVID-19. Between the trimmed V and J ends, which lost 2 bases and 2 bases, there was a span of 13 bases. From germline, CDR1 is LNHDA and CDR2 SQIVND (reference sequence). The length of the CDR3 is 16 residues. Sample treatment: approximately nine-day PBMC culture with coronavirus spike peptide pools or control peptides (ViraFEST assay). Cultured CD4+ T-cell DNA underwent Oncomine TCR Beta short-read sequencing. Investigators isolated genomic DNA from cultured CD4+ T cells. TCRdb reanalysed the PCR reads using MiXCR and keeps one entry per CDR3 protein. Here the sample spans 15,000 to 20,000 distinct CDR3 sequences, about half being singletons. A remark on this clonotype: No antigen is known for it.

The sample comprised cultured CD4+ T cells from blood. The rearrangement joins TRBV19 to TRBJ1-5; D not certain. This clonotype was obtained from a human donor with COVID-19. CDR3 residues: CASSISPRHGNQPQHF. As DNA, the CDR3 is TGTGCCAGTAGTATAAGCCCCCGCCACGGCAATCAGCCCCAGCATTTT.